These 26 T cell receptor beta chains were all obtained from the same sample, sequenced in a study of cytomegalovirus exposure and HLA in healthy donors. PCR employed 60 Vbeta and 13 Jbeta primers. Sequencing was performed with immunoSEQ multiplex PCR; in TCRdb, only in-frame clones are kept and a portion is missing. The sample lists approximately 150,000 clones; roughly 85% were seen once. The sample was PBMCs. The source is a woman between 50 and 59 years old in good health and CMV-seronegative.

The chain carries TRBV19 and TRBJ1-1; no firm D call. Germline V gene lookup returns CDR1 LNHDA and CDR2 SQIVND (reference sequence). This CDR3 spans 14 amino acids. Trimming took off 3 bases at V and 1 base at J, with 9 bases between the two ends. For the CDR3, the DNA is TGTGCCAGTAGTATTCGCCTAGGGAACACTGAAGCTTTCTTT. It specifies CASSIRLGNTEAFF.

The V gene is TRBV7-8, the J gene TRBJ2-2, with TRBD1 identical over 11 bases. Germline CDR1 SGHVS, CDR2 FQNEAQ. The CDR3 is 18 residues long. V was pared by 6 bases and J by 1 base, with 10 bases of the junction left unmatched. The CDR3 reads CASRSRDRGSGNTGELFF. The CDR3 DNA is TGTGCCAGCAGATCCCGGGACAGGGGGTCCGGGAACACCGGGGAGCTGTTTTTT.

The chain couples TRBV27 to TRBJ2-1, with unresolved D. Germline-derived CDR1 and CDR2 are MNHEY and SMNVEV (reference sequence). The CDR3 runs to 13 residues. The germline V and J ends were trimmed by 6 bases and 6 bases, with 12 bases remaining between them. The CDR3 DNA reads TGTGCCAGCAGACCCCGGCCGGGCAATGAGCAGTTCTTC. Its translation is CASRPRPGNEQFF.

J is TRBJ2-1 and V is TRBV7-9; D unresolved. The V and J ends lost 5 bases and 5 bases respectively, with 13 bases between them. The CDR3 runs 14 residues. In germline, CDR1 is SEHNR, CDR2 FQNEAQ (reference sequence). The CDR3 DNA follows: TGTGCCAGCAGCATCTTGGCCCAGGACAATGAGCAGTTCTTC. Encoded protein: CASSILAQDNEQFF.

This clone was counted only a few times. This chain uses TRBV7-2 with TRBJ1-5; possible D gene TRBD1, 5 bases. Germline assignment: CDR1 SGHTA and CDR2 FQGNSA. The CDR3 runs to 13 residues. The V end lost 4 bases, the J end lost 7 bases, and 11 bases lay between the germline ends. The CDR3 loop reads CASSWVGRQPQHF. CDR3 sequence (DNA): TGTGCCAGCAGCTGGGTGGGGCGGCAGCCCCAGCATTTT.

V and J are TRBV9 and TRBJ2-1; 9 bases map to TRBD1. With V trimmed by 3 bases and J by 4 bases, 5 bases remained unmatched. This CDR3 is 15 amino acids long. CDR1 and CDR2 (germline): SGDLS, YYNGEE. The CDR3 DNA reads TGTGCCAGCAGCGGCCGGGACAGGGTTTACAATGAGCAGTTCTTC. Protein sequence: CASSGRDRVYNEQFF.

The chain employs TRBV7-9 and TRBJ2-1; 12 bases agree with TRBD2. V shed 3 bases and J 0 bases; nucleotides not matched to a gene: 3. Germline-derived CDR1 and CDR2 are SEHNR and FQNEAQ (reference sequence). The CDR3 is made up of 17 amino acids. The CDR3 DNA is TGTGCCAGCAGCTTGACTAGCGGGAGTCTCTCCTACAATGAGCAGTTCTTC. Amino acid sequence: CASSLTSGSLSYNEQFF.

The CDR3 loop reads CASSLPGLQDNEQFF. In DNA, the CDR3 is TGTGCCAGCAGCTTACCGGGACTACAAGACAATGAGCAGTTCTTC. This chain joins TRBV7-9 and TRBJ2-1; 7 bases line up with TRBD2. Trimming removed 2 bases from V and 5 bases from J; junction bases left unmatched: 6. The CDR3 is 15 amino acids. The germline V gene encodes CDR1 SEHNR and CDR2 FQNEAQ (reference sequence).

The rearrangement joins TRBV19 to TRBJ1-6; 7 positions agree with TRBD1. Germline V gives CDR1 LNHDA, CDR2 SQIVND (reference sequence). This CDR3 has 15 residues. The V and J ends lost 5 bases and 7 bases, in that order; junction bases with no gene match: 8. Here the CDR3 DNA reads TGTGCCAGTAGTCCCACAGGGGCCGGGAATTCACCCCTCCACTTT. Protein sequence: CASSPTGAGNSPLHF.

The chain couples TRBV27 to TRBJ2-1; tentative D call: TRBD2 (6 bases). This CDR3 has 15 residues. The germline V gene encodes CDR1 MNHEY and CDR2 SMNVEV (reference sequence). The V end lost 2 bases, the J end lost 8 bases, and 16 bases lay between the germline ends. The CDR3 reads CASSLEGLGGYEQFF. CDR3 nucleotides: TGTGCCAGCAGTTTAGAGGGCCTGGGAGGATATGAGCAGTTCTTC.

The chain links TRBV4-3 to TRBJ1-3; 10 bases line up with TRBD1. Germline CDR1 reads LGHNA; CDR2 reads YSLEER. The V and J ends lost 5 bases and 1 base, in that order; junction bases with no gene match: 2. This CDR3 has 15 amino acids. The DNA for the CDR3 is TGCGCCAGCAGCACGGGACAGGGGTCTGGAAACACCATATATTTT. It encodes CASSTGQGSGNTIYF.

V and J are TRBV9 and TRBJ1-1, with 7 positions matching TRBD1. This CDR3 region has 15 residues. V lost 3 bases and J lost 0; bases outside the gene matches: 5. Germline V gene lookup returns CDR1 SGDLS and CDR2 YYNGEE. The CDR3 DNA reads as TGTGCCAGCAGCGAGGGGACAGACCTGAACACTGAAGCTTTCTTT. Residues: CASSEGTDLNTEAFF.

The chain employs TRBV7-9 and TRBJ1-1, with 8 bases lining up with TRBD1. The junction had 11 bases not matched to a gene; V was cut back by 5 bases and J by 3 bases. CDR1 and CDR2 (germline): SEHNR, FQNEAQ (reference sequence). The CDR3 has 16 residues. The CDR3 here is CASSALWTGSDTEAFF. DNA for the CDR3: TGTGCCAGCAGCGCCCTATGGACAGGGTCGGACACTGAAGCTTTCTTT.

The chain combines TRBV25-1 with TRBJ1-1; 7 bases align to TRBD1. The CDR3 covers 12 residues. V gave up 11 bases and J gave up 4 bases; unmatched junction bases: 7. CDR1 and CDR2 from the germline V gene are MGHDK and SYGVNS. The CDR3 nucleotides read TGTGCCGCAAGGGGGCTTGGCACTGAAGCTTTCTTT. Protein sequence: CAARGLGTEAFF.

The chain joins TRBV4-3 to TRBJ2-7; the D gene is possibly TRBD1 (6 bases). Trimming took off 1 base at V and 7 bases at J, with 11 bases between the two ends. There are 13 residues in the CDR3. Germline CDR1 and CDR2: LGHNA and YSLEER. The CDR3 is CASSQGTVQEQYF. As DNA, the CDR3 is TGCGCCAGCAGCCAAGGGACAGTGCAAGAGCAGTACTTC.

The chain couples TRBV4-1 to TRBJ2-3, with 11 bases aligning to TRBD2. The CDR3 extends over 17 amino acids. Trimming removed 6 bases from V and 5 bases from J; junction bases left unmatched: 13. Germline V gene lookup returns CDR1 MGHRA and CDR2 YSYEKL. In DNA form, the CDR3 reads TGCGCCAGCAGACCTAGTATAGCGGGGGGGCCCCGAGATACGCAGTATTTT. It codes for CASRPSIAGGPRDTQYF.

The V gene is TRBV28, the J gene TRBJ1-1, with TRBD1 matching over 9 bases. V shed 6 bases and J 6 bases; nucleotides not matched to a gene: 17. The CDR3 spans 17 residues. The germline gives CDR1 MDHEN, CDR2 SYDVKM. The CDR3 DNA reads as TGTGCCAGCAGCCTAGGGACAGGGACCTTCTTTGGCGCTGAAGCTTTCTTT. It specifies CASSLGTGTFFGAEAFF.

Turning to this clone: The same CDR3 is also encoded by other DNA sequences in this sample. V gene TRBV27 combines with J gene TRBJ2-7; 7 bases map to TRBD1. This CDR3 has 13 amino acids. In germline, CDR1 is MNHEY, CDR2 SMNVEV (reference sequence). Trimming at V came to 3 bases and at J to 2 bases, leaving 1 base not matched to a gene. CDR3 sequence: CASSLGQTYEQYF. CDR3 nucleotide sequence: TGTGCCAGCAGTTTGGGACAGACCTACGAGCAGTACTTC.

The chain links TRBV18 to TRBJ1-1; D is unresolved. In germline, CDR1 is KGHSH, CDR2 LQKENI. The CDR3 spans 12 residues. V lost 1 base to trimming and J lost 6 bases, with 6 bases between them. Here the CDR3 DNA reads TGTGCCAGCTCACCACTTTCAGCTGAAGCTTTCTTT. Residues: CASSPLSAEAFF.

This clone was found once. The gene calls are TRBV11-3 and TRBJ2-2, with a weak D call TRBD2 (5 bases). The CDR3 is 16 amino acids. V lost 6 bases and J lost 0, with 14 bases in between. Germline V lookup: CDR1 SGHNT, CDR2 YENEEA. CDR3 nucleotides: TGTGCCAGCAGTTCTGACTATTTCGCGAACACCGGGGAGCTGTTTTTT. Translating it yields CASSSDYFANTGELFF.

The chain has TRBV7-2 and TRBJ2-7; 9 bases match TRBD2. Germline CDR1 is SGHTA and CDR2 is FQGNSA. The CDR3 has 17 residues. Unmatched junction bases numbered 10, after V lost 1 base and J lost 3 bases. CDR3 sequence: CASSLVASGTPFYEQYF. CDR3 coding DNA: TGTGCCAGCAGCTTAGTAGCTAGCGGGACCCCTTTCTACGAGCAGTACTTC. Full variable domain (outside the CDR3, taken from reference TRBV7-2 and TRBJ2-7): GAGVSQSPSNKVTEKGKDVELRCDPISGHTALYWYRQSLGQGLEFLIYFQGNSAPDKSGLPSDRFSAERTGGSVSTLTIQRTQQEDSAVYLCASSLVASGTPFYEQYFGPGTRLTVT.

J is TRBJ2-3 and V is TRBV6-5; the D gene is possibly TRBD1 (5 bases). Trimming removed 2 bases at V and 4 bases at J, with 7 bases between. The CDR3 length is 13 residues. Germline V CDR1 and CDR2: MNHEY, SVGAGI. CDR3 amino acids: CASSYGAPDTQYF. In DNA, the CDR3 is TGTGCCAGCAGTTACGGGGCTCCAGATACGCAGTATTTT.

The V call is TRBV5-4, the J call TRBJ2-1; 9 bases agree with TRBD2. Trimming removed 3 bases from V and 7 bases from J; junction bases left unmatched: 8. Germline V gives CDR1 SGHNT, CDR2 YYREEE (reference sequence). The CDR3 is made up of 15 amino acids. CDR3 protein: CASSSRSSGTNEQFF. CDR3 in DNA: TGTGCCAGCAGCTCACGCTCTAGCGGGACGAATGAGCAGTTCTTC.

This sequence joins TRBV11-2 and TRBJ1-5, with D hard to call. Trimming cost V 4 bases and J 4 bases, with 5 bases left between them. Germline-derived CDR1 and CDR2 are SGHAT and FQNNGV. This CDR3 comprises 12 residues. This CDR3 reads CASSSGNQPQHF. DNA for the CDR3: TGTGCCAGCAGCTCGGGTAATCAGCCCCAGCATTTT.

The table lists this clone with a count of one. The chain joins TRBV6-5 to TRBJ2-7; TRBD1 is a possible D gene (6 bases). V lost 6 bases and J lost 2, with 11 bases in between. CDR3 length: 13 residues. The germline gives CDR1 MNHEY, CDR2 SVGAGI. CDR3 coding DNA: TGTGCCAGCAGACATAGGACAGCCTACGAGCAGTACTTC. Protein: CASRHRTAYEQYF.

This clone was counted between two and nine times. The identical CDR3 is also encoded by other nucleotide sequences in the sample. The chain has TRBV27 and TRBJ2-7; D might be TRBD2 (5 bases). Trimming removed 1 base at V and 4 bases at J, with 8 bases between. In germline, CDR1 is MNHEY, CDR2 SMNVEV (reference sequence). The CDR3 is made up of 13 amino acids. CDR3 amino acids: CASSLWRGYEQYF. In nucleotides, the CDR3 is TGTGCCAGCAGTTTATGGCGCGGGTACGAGCAGTACTTC.